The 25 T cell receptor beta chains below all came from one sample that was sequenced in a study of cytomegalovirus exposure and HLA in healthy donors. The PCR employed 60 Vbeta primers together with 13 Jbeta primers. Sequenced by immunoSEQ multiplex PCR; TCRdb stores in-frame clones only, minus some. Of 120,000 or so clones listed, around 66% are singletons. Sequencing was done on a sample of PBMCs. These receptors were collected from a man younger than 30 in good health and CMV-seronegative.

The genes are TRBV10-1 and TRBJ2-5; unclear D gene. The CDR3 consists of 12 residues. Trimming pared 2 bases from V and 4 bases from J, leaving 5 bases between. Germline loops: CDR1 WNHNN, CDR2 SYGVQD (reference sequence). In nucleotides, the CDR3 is TGCGCCAGCAGTGAGGCGCGAGAGACCCAGTACTTC. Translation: CASSEARETQYF.

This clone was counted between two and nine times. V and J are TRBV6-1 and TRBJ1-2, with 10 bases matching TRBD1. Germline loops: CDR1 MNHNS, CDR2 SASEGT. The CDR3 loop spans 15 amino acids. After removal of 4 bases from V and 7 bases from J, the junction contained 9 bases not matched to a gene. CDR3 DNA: TGTGCCAGCAGTGGACAAGGACAGGGGGTCAGTGGCTACACCTTC. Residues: CASSGQGQGVSGYTF.

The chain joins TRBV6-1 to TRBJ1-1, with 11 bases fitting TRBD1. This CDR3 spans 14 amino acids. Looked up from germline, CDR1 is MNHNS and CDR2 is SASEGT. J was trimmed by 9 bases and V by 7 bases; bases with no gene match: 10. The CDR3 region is CASTRTGGAFKAFF. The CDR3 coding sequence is TGTGCCAGCACTCGGACAGGGGGCGCATTTAAAGCTTTCTTT.

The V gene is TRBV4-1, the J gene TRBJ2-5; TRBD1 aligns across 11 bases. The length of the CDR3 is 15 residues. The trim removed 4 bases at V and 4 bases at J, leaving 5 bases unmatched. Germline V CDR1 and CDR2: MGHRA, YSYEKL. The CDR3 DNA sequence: TGCGCCAGCAGCCTAGCCGGGACAGGGGGAGAGACCCAGTACTTC. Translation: CASSLAGTGGETQYF.

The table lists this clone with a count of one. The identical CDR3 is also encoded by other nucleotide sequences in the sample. The CDR3 is CASSLRGIYGYTF. In DNA form, the CDR3 reads TGTGCCAGCAGCTTAAGGGGGATTTATGGCTACACCTTC. The V and J genes are TRBV5-6 and TRBJ1-2, with D possibly TRBD1 on 6 matching bases. The CDR3 length is 13 residues. Looked up from germline, CDR1 is SGHDT and CDR2 is YYEEEE. The ends were cut back, 2 bases at V and 5 bases at J, with 10 bases in the middle.

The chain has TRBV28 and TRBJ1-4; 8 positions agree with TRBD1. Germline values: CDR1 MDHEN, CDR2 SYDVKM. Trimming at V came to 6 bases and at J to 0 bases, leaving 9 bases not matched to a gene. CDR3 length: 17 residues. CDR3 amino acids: CASSPDRAGATNEKLFF. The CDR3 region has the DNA TGTGCCAGCAGCCCGGACAGGGCGGGTGCAACTAATGAAAAACTGTTTTTT.

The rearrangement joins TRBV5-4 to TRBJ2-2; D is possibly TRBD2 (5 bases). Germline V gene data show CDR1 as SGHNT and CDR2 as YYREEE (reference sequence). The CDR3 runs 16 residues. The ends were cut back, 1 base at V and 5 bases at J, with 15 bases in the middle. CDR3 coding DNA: TGTGCCAGCAGCTTGTTAACGGGTACGGGAACCGGGGAGCTGTTTTTT. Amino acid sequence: CASSLLTGTGTGELFF. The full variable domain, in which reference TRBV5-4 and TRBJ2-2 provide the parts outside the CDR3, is ETGVTQSPTHLIKTRGQQVTLRCSSQSGHNTVSWYQQALGQGPQFIFQYYREEENGRGNFPPRFSGLQFPNYSSELNVNALELDDSALYLCASSLLTGTGTGELFFGEGSRLTVL.

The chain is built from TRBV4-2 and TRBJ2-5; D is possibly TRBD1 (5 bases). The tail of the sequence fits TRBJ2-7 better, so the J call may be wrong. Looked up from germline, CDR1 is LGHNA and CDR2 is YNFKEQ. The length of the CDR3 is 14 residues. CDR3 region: CASSQDDRSYEQYF. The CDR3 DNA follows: TGTGCCAGCAGCCAAGATGACAGAAGCTACGAGCAGTACTTC.

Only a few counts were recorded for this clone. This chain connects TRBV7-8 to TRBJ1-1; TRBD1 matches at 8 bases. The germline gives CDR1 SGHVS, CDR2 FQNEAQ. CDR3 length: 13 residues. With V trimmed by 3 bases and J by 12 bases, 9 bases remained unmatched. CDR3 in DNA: TGTGCCAGCAGCTTCGATAGACAGGGGAAAACTTTCTTT. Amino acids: CASSFDRQGKTFF.

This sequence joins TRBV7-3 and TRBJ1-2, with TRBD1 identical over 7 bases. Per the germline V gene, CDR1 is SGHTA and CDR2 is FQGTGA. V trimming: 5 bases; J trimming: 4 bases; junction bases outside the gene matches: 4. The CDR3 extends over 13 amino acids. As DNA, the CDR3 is TGTGCCAGCAGCCGGGACAGCGGCTATGGCTACACCTTC. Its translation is CASSRDSGYGYTF.

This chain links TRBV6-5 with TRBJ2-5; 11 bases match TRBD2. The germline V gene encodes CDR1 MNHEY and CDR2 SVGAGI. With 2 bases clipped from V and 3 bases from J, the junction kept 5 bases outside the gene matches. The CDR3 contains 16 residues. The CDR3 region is CASSYAVAGGEETQYF. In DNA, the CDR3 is TGTGCCAGCAGTTACGCGGTAGCGGGAGGGGAAGAGACCCAGTACTTC.

In DNA form, the CDR3 reads TGTGCCAGCAGTAGGACAGGCTCCGACGGCTACACCTTC. Its protein product is CASSRTGSDGYTF. The chain uses TRBV6-6 and TRBJ1-2; 7 bases are shared with TRBD1. The germline V gene has CDR1 MNHNY and CDR2 SVGAGI (reference sequence). This CDR3 has 13 residues. V gave up 5 bases and J gave up 8 bases; unmatched junction bases: 8.

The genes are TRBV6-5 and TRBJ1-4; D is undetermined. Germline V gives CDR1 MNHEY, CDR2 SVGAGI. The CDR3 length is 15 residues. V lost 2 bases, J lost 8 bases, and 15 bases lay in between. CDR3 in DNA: TGTGCCAGCAGTTACCTATCGAAAGGAGGCGAAAAACTGTTTTTT. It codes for CASSYLSKGGEKLFF.

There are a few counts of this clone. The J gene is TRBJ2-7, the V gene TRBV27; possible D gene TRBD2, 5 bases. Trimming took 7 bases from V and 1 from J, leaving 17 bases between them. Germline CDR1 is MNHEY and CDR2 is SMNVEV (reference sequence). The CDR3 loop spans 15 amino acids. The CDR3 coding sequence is TGTGCCAGCAATCCTAGGCGGCGGGCATCCTACGAGCAGTACTTC. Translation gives CASNPRRRASYEQYF.

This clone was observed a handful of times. The CDR3 is CASSLGHRNTEAFF. The CDR3 DNA follows: TGTGCCAGCAGCTTGGGACATAGGAACACTGAAGCTTTCTTT. V and J are TRBV7-8 and TRBJ1-1, with a weak D call TRBD1 (6 bases). This CDR3 comprises 14 residues. The germline gives CDR1 SGHVS, CDR2 FQNEAQ. The V gene lost 3 bases and the J gene lost 1 base, with 9 bases spanning the gap.

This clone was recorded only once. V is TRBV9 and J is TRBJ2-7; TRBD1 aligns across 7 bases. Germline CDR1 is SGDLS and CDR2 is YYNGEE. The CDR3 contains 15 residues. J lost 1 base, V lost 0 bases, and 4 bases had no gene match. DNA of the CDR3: TGTGCCAGCAGCGTAGGGACAGGATTTTCCTACGAGCAGTACTTC. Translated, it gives CASSVGTGFSYEQYF.

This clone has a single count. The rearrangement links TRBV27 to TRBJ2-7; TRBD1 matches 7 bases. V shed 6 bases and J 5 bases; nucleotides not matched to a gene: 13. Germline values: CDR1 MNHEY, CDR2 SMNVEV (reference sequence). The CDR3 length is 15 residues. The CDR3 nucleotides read TGTGCCAGCAGAGGGCTTGGGACAGCTCTCCACGAGCAGTACTTC. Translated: CASRGLGTALHEQYF.

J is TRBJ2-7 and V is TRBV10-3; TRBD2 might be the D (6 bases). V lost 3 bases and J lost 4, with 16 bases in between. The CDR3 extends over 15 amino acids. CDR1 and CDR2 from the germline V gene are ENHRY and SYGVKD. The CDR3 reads CAISDVGLRGYEQYF. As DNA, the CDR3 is TGTGCCATCAGTGATGTGGGACTTCGAGGTTACGAGCAGTACTTC.

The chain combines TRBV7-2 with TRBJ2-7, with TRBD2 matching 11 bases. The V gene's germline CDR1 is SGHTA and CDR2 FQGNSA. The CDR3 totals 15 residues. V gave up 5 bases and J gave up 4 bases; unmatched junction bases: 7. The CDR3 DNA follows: TGTGCCAGCAGCGTCACCGGGACTAGCGGATACGAGCAGTACTTC. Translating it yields CASSVTGTSGYEQYF.

CDR3 sequence: CASSQSPGQLEAFF. The CDR3 DNA is TGTGCCAGCAGCCAGAGCCCGGGACAGCTTGAAGCTTTCTTT. J is TRBJ1-1 and V is TRBV28; TRBD1 aligns across 7 bases. Germline values: CDR1 MDHEN, CDR2 SYDVKM. The junction had 11 bases not matched to a gene; V was cut back by 6 bases and J by 7 bases. This CDR3 comprises 14 residues.

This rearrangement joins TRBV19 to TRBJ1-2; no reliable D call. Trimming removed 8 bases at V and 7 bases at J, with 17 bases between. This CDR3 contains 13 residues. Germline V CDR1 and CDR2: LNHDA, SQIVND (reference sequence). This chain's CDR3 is CASRALYTGGYTF. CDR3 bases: TGTGCCAGTCGCGCCCTATATACCGGTGGCTACACCTTC.

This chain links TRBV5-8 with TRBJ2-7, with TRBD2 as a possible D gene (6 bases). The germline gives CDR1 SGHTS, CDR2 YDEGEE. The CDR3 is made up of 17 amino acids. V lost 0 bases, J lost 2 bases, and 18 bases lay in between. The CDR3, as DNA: TGTGCCAGCAGCTTGGGGTTTCATAGGGACTTCACCTACGAGCAGTACTTC. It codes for CASSLGFHRDFTYEQYF.

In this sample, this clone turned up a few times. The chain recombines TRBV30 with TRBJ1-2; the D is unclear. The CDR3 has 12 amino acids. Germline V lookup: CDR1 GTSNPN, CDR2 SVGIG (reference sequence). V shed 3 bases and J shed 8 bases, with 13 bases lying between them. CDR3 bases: TGTGCCTGGAGCGCCATTAACGCGGGCTACACCTTC. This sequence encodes CAWSAINAGYTF.

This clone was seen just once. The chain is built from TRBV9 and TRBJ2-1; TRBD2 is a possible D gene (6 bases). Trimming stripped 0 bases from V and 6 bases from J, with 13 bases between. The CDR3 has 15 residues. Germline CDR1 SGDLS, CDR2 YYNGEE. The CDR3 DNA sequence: TGTGCCAGCAGCGTAGGGTTCGGGGGAGCCAATGAGCAGTTCTTC. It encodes CASSVGFGGANEQFF.

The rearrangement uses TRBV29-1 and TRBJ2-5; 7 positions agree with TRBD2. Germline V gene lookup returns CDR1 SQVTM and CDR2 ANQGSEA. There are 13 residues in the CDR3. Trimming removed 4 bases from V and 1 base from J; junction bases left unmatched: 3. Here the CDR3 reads CSVGREVQETQYF. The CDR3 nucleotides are TGCAGCGTTGGACGGGAGGTCCAAGAGACCCAGTACTTC.